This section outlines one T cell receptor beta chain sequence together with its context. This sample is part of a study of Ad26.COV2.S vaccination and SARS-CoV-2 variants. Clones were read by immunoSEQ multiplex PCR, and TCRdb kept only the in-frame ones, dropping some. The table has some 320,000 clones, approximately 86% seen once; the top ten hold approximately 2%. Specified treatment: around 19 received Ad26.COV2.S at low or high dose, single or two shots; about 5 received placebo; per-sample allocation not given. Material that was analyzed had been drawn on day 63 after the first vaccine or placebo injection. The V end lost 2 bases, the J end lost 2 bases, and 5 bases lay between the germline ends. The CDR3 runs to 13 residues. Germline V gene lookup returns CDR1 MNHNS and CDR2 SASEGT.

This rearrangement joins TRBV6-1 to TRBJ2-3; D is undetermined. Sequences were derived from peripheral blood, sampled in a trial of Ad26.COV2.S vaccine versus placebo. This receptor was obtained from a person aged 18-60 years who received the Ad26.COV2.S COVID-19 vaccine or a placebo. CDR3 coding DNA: TGTGCCAGCAGTGAACAGTACACAGATACGCAGTATTTT. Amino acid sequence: CASSEQYTDTQYF.